This TCR beta chain was captured by sequencing in a study of Ad26.COV2.S vaccination and SARS-CoV-2 variants. Study-level findings and limits: Vaccine and placebo recipients had similar non-spike TCR breadth.

The CDR3 is 14 residues long. V gave up 1 base and J gave up 7 bases, with 8 bases separating them. Per germline, CDR1 MRHNA and CDR2 SNTAGT. Sequencing used immunoSEQ multiplex PCR; TCRdb keeps in-frame clones, though not all of them. The table includes around 350,000 clones, about 92% detected once. Concerning this clone itself: Its antigen is as yet unknown.

Here the sequenced sample was peripheral blood, taken after recovery from COVID-19. The J gene is TRBJ1-6, the V gene TRBV6-4, with D maybe TRBD1 (5 bases). This clonotype was obtained from a human donor who had recovered from COVID-19. CDR3 DNA: TGTGCCAGCAGTGACTATGGGACGAATTCACCCCTCCACTTT. The encoded protein is CASSDYGTNSPLHF.